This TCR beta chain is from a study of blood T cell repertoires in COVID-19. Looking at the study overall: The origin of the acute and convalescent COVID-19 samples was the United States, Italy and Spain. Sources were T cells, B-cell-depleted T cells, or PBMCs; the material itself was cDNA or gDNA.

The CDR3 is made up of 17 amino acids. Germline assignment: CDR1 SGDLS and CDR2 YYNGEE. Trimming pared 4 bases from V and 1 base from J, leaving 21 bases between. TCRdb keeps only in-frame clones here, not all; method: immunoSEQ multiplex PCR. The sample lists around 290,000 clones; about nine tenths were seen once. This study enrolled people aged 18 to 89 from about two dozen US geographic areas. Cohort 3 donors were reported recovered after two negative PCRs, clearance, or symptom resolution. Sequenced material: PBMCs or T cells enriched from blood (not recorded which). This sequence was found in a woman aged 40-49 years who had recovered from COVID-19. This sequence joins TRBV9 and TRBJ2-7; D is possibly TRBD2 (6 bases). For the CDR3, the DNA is TGTGCCAGCAGCCCACGGGGGACCAAATTTAATTCCTACGAGCAGTACTTC. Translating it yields CASSPRGTKFNSYEQYF.